The 25 T cell receptor beta chains below come from one sample, sequenced in a study of blood T cell repertoires in COVID-19. The assay was immunoSEQ multiplex PCR, and TCRdb's table has in-frame clones only and misses some. In the table there are fewer than 55,000 clones, over 75% of which are singletons. Sequenced sample: peripheral blood. Receptors were obtained from a woman of 80 years or more with COVID-19, enrolled during active disease.

V usage is TRBV28 and J usage is TRBJ1-1; D not resolved. The CDR3 is 11 amino acids. Germline V gene lookup returns CDR1 MDHEN and CDR2 SYDVKM. V was cut by 5 bases and J by 3 bases, with 4 bases left in between. The CDR3 is CASSTYTEAFF. In DNA, the CDR3 is TGTGCCAGCAGTACATACACTGAAGCTTTCTTT.

The chain carries TRBV27 and TRBJ2-1, with 7 positions matching TRBD2. J gave up 4 bases and V 7 bases, and 19 bases lay outside the gene matches. The CDR3 consists of 18 residues. Germline V gene sequence: CDR1 MNHEY, CDR2 SMNVEV (reference sequence). The CDR3 nucleotides read TGTGCCAGCAACGGAGTAGCGGGTATCCGCCAACGGTACAATGAGCAGTTCTTC. Protein product: CASNGVAGIRQRYNEQFF.

The chain employs TRBV5-1 and TRBJ2-2, with 7 bases fitting TRBD1. V lost 4 bases to trimming and J lost 1 base; unmatched junction nucleotides: 1. This CDR3 has 14 amino acids. The germline gives CDR1 SGHRS, CDR2 YFSETQ. CDR3 in amino acids: CASSRDRNTGELFF. The CDR3 DNA reads as TGCGCCAGCAGCAGGGACAGGAACACCGGGGAGCTGTTTTTT.

The chain carries TRBV11-2 and TRBJ1-1, with TRBD1 as a possible D gene (5 bases). Trimming stripped 0 bases from V and 6 bases from J, with 20 bases between. The CDR3 covers 17 residues. Germline values: CDR1 SGHAT, CDR2 FQNNGV. The CDR3 coding sequence is TGTGCCAGCAGCTTAGATCTGGTTCAGGGCGGCCGGGCTGAAGCTTTCTTT. It encodes CASSLDLVQGGRAEAFF.

This chain connects TRBV9 to TRBJ2-5, with D maybe TRBD2 (6 bases). The germline V and J ends were trimmed by 4 bases and 5 bases, with 15 bases remaining between them. Germline lookup yields CDR1 SGDLS and CDR2 YYNGEE. The CDR3 extends over 14 amino acids. The CDR3 DNA follows: TGTGCCAGCAGCCTCGGACTATCTGGGGAGACCCAGTACTTC. Residues: CASSLGLSGETQYF.

CDR3 in DNA: TGTGCCAGCAGCCCACCCTGGACAGGAGAAAACAATGAGCAGTTCTTC. This translates into CASSPPWTGENNEQFF. The rearrangement links TRBV7-9 to TRBJ2-1; the match to TRBD1 covers 7 bases. CDR3 length equals 16 residues. CDR1 is SEHNR, CDR2 FQNEAQ, per germline (reference sequence). J lost 5 bases, V lost 5 bases, and 12 bases had no gene match.

This clone ranks as medium-sized (0.01 to 0.1%). The chain uses TRBV12-1 and TRBJ2-7; the table's TRBD2 call for D was not verified on the DNA. TRBV12-1 is assigned pseudogene status. The CDR3 consists of 16 residues. DNA of the CDR3: TGTGCCAGCAGCCCCACAACTAGCGGATCCTCCTACGAGCAGTACTTC. It codes for CASSPTTSGSSYEQYF.

This clone has a single count. The CDR3 is CAYTSGPYNEQFF. CDR3 DNA: TGTGCCTATACTAGCGGTCCCTACAATGAGCAGTTCTTC. This sequence joins TRBV24-1 and TRBJ2-1; the match to TRBD2 covers 8 bases. Losses at the gene ends were 12 bases for V and 2 bases for J; bases not matched to a gene: 5. Germline V gene sequence: CDR1 KGHDR, CDR2 SFDVKD. This CDR3 region has 13 residues.

The J gene is TRBJ1-2, the V gene TRBV5-1; D is undetermined. The CDR3 runs 13 residues. Trimming shortened V by 0 bases and J by 3 bases, and 6 bases separated the two germline ends. Germline assignment: CDR1 SGHRS and CDR2 YFSETQ. CDR3 residues: CASSLDGDYGYTF. The CDR3 region has the DNA TGCGCCAGCAGCTTGGACGGGGACTATGGCTACACCTTC.

V usage is TRBV11-2 and J usage is TRBJ2-1, with no clear D. The V and J ends lost 5 bases and 12 bases respectively, with 11 bases between them. This CDR3 region has 11 residues. Germline CDR1 and CDR2: SGHAT and FQNNGV. The CDR3 region is CASSQVSGQFF. As DNA, the CDR3 is TGTGCCAGCAGCCAAGTCTCGGGGCAGTTCTTC.

Many counts were recorded for this clone. This chain connects TRBV25-1 to TRBJ1-1; D remains unclear. CDR1 and CDR2 (germline): MGHDK, SYGVNS. This CDR3 has 13 residues. V lost 2 bases and J 6 bases, leaving 10 bases between the germline ends. CDR3 in DNA: TGTGCCAGCAGTGAAGGAGGCGGCGCTGAAGCTTTCTTT. As protein: CASSEGGGAEAFF.

This rearrangement joins TRBV5-1 to TRBJ2-7; D remains unclear. V dropped 0 bases and J dropped 0 bases, with 7 bases sitting between them. This CDR3 has 14 amino acids. CDR1 and CDR2 (germline): SGHRS, YFSETQ. CDR3 region: CASSLVPSSYEQYF. DNA of the CDR3: TGCGCCAGCAGCTTGGTACCTAGCTCCTACGAGCAGTACTTC.

The rearrangement links TRBV7-2 to TRBJ1-4, with D tentatively TRBD1 (6 bases). CDR1 is SGHTA and CDR2 is FQGNSA in the germline V gene. Between the trimmed V and J ends, which lost 8 bases and 8 bases, there was a span of 15 bases. CDR3 length equals 13 residues. The CDR3 coding sequence is TGTGCCAGCGCATTAGGGACAAAGGAAAAACTGTTTTTT. It encodes CASALGTKEKLFF.

The rearrangement uses TRBV6-5 and TRBJ2-1, with a possible D match to TRBD1 (6 bases). V lost 7 bases to trimming and J lost 4 bases, with 8 bases between them. CDR1 and CDR2 from the germline V gene are MNHEY and SVGAGI. This CDR3 has 12 amino acids. The CDR3 bases are TGTGCCAGCACAGGGGTTTACAATGAGCAGTTCTTC. It encodes CASTGVYNEQFF.

Regarding this clone: In the same sample, other DNA sequences code for this CDR3. This chain uses TRBV28 with TRBJ2-2; tentatively, D is TRBD1 (6 bases). CDR3 length: 13 residues. CDR1 is MDHEN and CDR2 is SYDVKM in the germline V gene. Trimming stripped 6 bases from V and 2 bases from J, with 7 bases between. This CDR3 reads CASSRGNTGELFF. The CDR3 coding sequence is TGTGCCAGCAGCAGGGGAAACACCGGGGAGCTGTTTTTT.

The chain links TRBV7-6 to TRBJ2-1; TRBD2 aligns across 11 bases. The CDR3 covers 16 residues. Unmatched junction bases numbered 11, after V lost 5 bases and J lost 8 bases. CDR1 is SGHVS, CDR2 FNYEAQ, per germline. CDR3 in DNA: TGTGCCAGCAGCAAGAGTACTAGCGGGAGTTTCGATGAGCAGTTCTTC. Protein sequence: CASSKSTSGSFDEQFF.

This clone has only a few counts. This chain uses TRBV5-4 with TRBJ2-7; TRBD2 might be the D (6 bases). From germline, CDR1 is SGHNT and CDR2 YYREEE (reference sequence). Deletions cut 0 bases from V and 2 bases from J, with 12 bases between. The CDR3 runs to 15 residues. The CDR3 reads CASSLGGVGAYEQYF. The CDR3 DNA follows: TGTGCCAGCAGCTTGGGGGGGGTAGGGGCCTACGAGCAGTACTTC.

This sequence joins TRBV2 and TRBJ2-7; no clear D gene. CDR3 length: 14 residues. Germline V CDR1 and CDR2: SNHLY, FYNNEI. V lost 3 bases and J lost 5, with 14 bases in between. CDR3 in amino acids: CASSDPGLRNEQYF. The CDR3 DNA reads TGTGCCAGCAGTGATCCCGGGTTGAGAAACGAGCAGTACTTC.

The chain recombines TRBV11-2 with TRBJ2-5, with 7 bases matching TRBD2. Trimming took 3 bases from V and 4 from J; bases not matched to a gene: 8. The CDR3 spans 15 residues. Germline CDR1 and CDR2: SGHAT and FQNNGV. The DNA for the CDR3 is TGTGCCAGCAGCTTCCGGGGCGGGAGTGGAGAGACCCAGTACTTC. Translation gives CASSFRGGSGETQYF.

J is TRBJ1-3 and V is TRBV4-1; D ambiguous. CDR1 and CDR2 (germline): MGHRA, YSYEKL. The V end was cut by 5 bases, the J end by 0 bases, with 14 bases between. The CDR3 is made up of 16 amino acids. The CDR3 sequence is CASSSPRLSSGNTIYF. The CDR3 DNA reads TGCGCCAGCAGCTCACCACGACTGTCCTCTGGAAACACCATATATTTT.

This clone occurred a few times. The chain uses TRBV3-1 (or the pseudogene TRBV3-2) and TRBJ2-1, with 10 bases aligning to TRBD1. From germline, CDR1 is LGHDT and CDR2 YNNKEL (reference sequence). CDR3 size: 15 residues. V gave up 4 bases and J gave up 4 bases; unmatched junction bases: 4. CDR3 bases: TGTGCCAGCAGCCCCGGGGGACAGGGGTACAATGAGCAGTTCTTC. Its protein is CASSPGGQGYNEQFF.

This clone was seen just once. The J gene is TRBJ2-7, the V gene TRBV5-1, with a tentative D call TRBD2 (6 bases). CDR1 is SGHRS and CDR2 is YFSETQ in the germline V gene. The V end lost 4 bases, the J end lost 4 bases, and 9 bases lay between the germline ends. This CDR3 has 12 residues. The CDR3: CASSLGGYEQYF. As DNA, the CDR3 is TGCGCCAGCAGCCTCGGGGGATACGAGCAGTACTTC.

The chain has TRBV11-2 and TRBJ2-2; TRBD2 matches 8 bases. Germline V lookup: CDR1 SGHAT, CDR2 FQNNGV. This CDR3 has 14 residues. The V gene end was trimmed by 3 bases and the J gene end by 4 bases; junction bases not matched to a gene: 1. DNA for the CDR3: TGTGCCAGCAGCTTGCTAGCGGGCACCGGGGAGCTGTTTTTT. As protein: CASSLLAGTGELFF.

The V and J genes are TRBV3-1 (or the pseudogene TRBV3-2) and TRBJ1-5; D remains unclear. Germline V gives CDR1 LGHDT, CDR2 YNNKEL (reference sequence). Trimming removed 4 bases from V and 3 bases from J, with 10 bases in between. The CDR3 covers 14 residues. CDR3 amino acids: CASSPVLYNQPQHF. CDR3 bases: TGTGCCAGCAGCCCTGTCCTGTACAATCAGCCCCAGCATTTT.

This chain uses TRBV2 with TRBJ1-6, with D unclear. Per germline, CDR1 SNHLY and CDR2 FYNNEI. V was pared by 1 base and J by 7 bases, with 11 bases between. This CDR3 contains 15 residues. The CDR3 DNA is TGTGCCAGCAGTGAAGTGCAGGCTAAGAATTCACCCCTCCACTTT. Translation gives CASSEVQAKNSPLHF.